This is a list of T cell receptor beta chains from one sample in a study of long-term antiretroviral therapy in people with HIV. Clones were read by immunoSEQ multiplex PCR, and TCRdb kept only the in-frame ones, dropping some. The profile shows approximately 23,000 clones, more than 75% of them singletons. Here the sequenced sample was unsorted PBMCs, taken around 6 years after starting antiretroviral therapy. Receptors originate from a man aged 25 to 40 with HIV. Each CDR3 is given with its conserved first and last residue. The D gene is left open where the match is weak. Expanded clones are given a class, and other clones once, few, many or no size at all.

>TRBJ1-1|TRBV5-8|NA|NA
TGTGCCAGCAGCGGACGGACGTGGGGTAGTACTGAAGCTTTCTTT
CASSGRTWGSTEAFF
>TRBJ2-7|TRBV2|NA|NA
TGTGCCAGCCTCCTCTACGAGCAGTACTTC
CASLLYEQYF
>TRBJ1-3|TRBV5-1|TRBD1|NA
TGCGCCAGCAGCTTGGGACGGGGGACAGGCAGAAACACCATATATTTT
CASSLGRGTGRNTIYF
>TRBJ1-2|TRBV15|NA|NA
TGTGCCACCAGCACCTCAGGGCTCGGCTATGGCTACACCTTC
CATSTSGLGYGYTF
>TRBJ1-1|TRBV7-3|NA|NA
TGTGCCAGTAGCTTAACGGGGGTAGCAACTGAAGCTTTCTTT
CASSLTGVATEAFF
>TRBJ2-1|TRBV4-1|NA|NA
TGCGCCAGCAGCCAAGAGGCAGCCTACAATGAGCAGTTCTTC
CASSQEAAYNEQFF
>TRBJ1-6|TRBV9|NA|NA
TGTGCCAGCGGCGTCTCCTATAATTCACCCCTCCACTTT
CASGVSYNSPLHF
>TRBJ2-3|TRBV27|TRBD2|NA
TGTGCCAGCAGTTTAGGAGCGGGGCCATTCCAAGATACGCAGTATTTT
CASSLGAGPFQDTQYF
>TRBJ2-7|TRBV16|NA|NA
TGTGCCAGCAGCCAATGGGGGCTGGGGGGAGGCATCGAGCAGTACTTC
CASSQWGLGGGIEQYF
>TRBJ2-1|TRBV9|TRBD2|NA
TGTGCCAGCAGCGTAGGCGGGAGGGCCAACAATGAGCAGTTCTTC
CASSVGGRANNEQFF
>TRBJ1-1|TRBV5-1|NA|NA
TGCGCCAGCAGCTTGGGTAGAGGAGGGTTGGACACTGAAGCTTTCTTT
CASSLGRGGLDTEAFF
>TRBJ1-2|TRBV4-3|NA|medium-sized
TGCGCCAGCAGCCAAGAGACCCCTGGGAGCTATGGCTACACCTTC
CASSQETPGSYGYTF
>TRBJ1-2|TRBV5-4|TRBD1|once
TGTGCCAGCAGCTTGGGGGGACAGGGATATGGCTACACCTTC
CASSLGGQGYGYTF
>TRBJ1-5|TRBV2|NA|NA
TGTGCCAGCAGTGAAGCGCTTCGGGGGAGGGAAGATCAGCCCCAGCATTTT
CASSEALRGREDQPQHF
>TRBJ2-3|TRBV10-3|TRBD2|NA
TGTGCCATCAGTGAAGGGCTAGCGGGTAGCACAGATACGCAGTATTTT
CAISEGLAGSTDTQYF
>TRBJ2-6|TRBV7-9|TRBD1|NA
TGTGCCAGCGATCCGGACAGGGGGTCCTCTGGGGCCAACGTCCTGACTTTC
CASDPDRGSSGANVLTF
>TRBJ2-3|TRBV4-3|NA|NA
TGCGCCAGCAGCCAAGATTGGGAATTCACAGATACGCAGTATTTT
CASSQDWEFTDTQYF
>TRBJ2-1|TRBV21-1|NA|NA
TGTGCCAGAGAGGGGGGGGGTGAGCAGTTCTTC
CAREGGGEQFF
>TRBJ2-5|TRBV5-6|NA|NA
TGTGCCAGCAGCTTGAGGAGGGGGCGCTGGGAGACCCAGTACTTC
CASSLRRGRWETQYF
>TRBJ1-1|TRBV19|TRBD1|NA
TGTGCCAGTAGTAACGGACAGGGGAACACTGAAGCTTTCTTT
CASSNGQGNTEAFF
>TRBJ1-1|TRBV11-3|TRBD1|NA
TGTGCCAGCAGCCAGGGGGCCACTGAAGCTTTCTTT
CASSQGATEAFF
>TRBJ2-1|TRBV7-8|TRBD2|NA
TGTGCCAGCAGCCCCGGGACTAGCCCCTACAATGAGCAGTTCTTC
CASSPGTSPYNEQFF
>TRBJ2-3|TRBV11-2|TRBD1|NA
TGTGCCAGCAGCTCGGAACGGGACAGGGGATTGACGCAGTATTTT
CASSSERDRGLTQYF
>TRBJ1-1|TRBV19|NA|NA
TGTGCCAGTAGTACAGGCCTTGGGAACACTGAAGCTTTCTTT
CASSTGLGNTEAFF
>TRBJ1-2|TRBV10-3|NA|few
TGTGCCATCAGTGAGTTTGGGAATGGCTACACCTTC
CAISEFGNGYTF
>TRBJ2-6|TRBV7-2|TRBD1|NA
TGTGCCAGCAGCTATTCCGGGACAGGGGGCGCTCATGGGGCCAACGTCCTGACTTTC
CASSYSGTGGAHGANVLTF
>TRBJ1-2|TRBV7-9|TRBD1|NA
TGTGCCAGCATTCCCCTATTCCGGGACAGGGAGAATTATGGCTACACCTTC
CASIPLFRDRENYGYTF
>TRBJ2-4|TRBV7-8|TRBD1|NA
TGTGCCAGCAGCACCCGGGCGGACAGGGGAAACATTCAGTACTTC
CASSTRADRGNIQYF
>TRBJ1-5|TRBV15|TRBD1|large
TGTGCCACCGGAGAGGGGGCCCTGAAACGCAATCAGCCCCAGCATTTT
CATGEGALKRNQPQHF
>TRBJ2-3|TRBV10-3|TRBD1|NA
TGTGCCATCAGCCGGACAGGGGGAACAGATACGCAGTATTTT
CAISRTGGTDTQYF
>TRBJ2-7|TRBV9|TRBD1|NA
TGTGCCAGCAGCGTCCATGACAGGGGATCCTACGAGCAGTACTTC
CASSVHDRGSYEQYF
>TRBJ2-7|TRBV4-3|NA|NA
TGCGCCAGCAGCCAAGAAGCTGGGACGATCTCGCACGAGCAGTACTTC
CASSQEAGTISHEQYF
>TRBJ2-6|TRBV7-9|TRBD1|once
TGTGCCAGCAGCTTTCAGGGGGCGCTTGGGGCCAACGTCCTGACTTTC
CASSFQGALGANVLTF
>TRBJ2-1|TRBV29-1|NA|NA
TGCAGCGTTTTTGGGGGAGCCTACAATGAGCAGTTCTTC
CSVFGGAYNEQFF
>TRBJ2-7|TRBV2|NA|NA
TGTGCCAGCAGTGAGTGGGGCGAGCAGTACTTC
CASSEWGEQYF
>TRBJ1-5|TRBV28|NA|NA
TGTGCCATCGGCAGGGTAGAGCCCCAGCATTTT
CAIGRVEPQHF
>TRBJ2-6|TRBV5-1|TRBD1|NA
TGCGCCAGCAGCACGGGACAGGGGGCTCTAGAAGGGGCCAACGTCCTGACTTTC
CASSTGQGALEGANVLTF
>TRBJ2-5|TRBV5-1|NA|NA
TGCGCCAGCAGCCCGAGGGTGGGACGCACCCAAGAGACCCAGTACTTC
CASSPRVGRTQETQYF
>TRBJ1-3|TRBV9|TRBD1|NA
TGTGCCAGCAGCGCGACAGGGGCTGGAAACACCATATATTTT
CASSATGAGNTIYF
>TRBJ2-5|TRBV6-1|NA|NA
TGTGCCAGCAGTGAACACCAGCAAGAGACCCAGTACTTC
CASSEHQQETQYF
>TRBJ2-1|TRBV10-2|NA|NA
TGCGCCAGCAGTGGGGGGACACCTTCCTACAATGAGCAGTTCTTC
CASSGGTPSYNEQFF
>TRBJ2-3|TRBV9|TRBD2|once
TGTGCCAGCAGCTCCGGGACTAGGGACATCACAGATACGCAGTATTTT
CASSSGTRDITDTQYF
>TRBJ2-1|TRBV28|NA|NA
TGTGCCAGCAGTTTACTGGACGGTTACAATGAGCAGTTCTTC
CASSLLDGYNEQFF
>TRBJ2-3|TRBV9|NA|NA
TGTGCCAGCAGCACAAACACTTTGGATACGCAGTATTTT
CASSTNTLDTQYF
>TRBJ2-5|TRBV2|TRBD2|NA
TGTGCCAGCAGTGAACAGGTGGCTAGCGGGGACCTCCAGTACTTC
CASSEQVASGDLQYF
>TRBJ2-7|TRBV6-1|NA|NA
TGTGCCATCAGTGAGTCTCCCACCGGGACTGGCTACGAGCAGTACTTC
CAISESPTGTGYEQYF
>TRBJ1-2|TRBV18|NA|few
TGTGCCAGCTCACCAGGGCAGCACTATGGCTACACCTTC
CASSPGQHYGYTF
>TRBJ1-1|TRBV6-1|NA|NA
TGTGCCAGCAGTAAAGCACAGGATCGGACTGAAGCTTTCTTT
CASSKAQDRTEAFF
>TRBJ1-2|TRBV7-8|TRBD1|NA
TGTGCCAGCAGCCCAGGACAGGCTAACTATGGCTACACCTTC
CASSPGQANYGYTF
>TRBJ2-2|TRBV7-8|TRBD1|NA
TGTGCCAGCAGCTTAGCGCCCGGCAGGGGGATCGGCGGGGAGCTGTTTTTT
CASSLAPGRGIGGELFF
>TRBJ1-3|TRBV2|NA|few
TGTGCCAGCAGTGACTCTGCCAGGGCCTCTGGAAACACCATATATTTT
CASSDSARASGNTIYF
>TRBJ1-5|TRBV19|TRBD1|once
TGTGCCAGTAGTATGGGGTATACAGGGGTTAGTCAGCCCCAGCATTTT
CASSMGYTGVSQPQHF